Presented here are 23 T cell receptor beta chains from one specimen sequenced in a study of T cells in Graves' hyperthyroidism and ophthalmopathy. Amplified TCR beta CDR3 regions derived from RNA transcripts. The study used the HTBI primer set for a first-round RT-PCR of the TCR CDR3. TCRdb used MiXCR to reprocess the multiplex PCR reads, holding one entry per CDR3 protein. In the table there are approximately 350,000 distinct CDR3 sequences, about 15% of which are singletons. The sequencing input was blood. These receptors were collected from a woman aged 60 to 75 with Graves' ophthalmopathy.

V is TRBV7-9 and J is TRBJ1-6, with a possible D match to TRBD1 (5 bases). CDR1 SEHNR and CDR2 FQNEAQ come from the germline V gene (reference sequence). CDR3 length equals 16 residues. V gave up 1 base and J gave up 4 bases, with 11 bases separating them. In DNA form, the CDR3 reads TGTGCCAGCAGCTTAGGACAGAGTAAATATAATTCACCCCTCCACTTT. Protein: CASSLGQSKYNSPLHF.

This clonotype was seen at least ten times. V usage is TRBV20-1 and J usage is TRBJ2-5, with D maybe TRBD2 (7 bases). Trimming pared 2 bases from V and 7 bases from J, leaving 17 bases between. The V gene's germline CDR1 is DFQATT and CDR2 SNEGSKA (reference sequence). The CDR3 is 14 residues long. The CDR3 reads CSARHGGAAGTQYF. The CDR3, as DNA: TGCAGTGCTAGACATGGGGGGGCCGCGGGGACCCAGTACTTC.

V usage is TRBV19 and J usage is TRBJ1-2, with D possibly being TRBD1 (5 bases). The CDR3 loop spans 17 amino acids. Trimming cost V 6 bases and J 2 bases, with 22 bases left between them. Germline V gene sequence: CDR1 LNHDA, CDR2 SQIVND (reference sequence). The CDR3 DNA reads TGTGCCAGTAGCACTATAGAAAGCGGGGCCCCGAACTATGGCTACACCTTC. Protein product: CASSTIESGAPNYGYTF.

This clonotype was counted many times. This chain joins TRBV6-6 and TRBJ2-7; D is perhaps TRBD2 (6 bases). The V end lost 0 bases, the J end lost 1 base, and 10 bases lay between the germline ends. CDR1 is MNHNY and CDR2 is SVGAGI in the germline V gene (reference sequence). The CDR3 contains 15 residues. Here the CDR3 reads CASSYSPSDSYEQYF. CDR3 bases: TGTGCCAGCAGTTACTCCCCTAGCGATTCCTACGAGCAGTACTTC.

Written as DNA, the CDR3 is TGCGCCAGCAGGGTTCAGGGACTAGCTGCTCAAGAGACCCAGTACTTC. Its translation is CASRVQGLAAQETQYF. V is TRBV4-1 and J is TRBJ2-5; 9 nucleotides match TRBD2. V shed 6 bases, J shed 2 bases, and the junction held 10 bases outside the gene matches. CDR1 is MGHRA and CDR2 is YSYEKL in the germline V gene. CDR3 size: 16 residues.

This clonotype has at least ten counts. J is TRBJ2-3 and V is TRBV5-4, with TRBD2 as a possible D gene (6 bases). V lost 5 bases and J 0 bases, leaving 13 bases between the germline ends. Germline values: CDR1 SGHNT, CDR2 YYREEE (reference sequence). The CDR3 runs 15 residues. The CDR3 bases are TGTGCCAGCAGGCGGGGCGGTTACAGCACAGATACGCAGTATTTT. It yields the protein CASRRGGYSTDTQYF.

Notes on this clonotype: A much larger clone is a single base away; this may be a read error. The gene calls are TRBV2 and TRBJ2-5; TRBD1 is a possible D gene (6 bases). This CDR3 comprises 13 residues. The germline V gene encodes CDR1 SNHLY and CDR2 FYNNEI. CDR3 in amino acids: CASREDSQEAQYF. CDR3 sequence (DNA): TGTGCCAGCAGAGAGGACAGCCAAGAGGCCCAGTACTTC.

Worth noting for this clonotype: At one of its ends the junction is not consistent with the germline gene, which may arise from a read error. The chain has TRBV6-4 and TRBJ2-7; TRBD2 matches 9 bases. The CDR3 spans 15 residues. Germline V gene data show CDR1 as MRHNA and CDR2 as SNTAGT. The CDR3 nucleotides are TGTGCCGGCAGTGACTCGACTAGCGGAAGCTACGAGCAGTACTTC. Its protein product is CAGSDSTSGSYEQYF.

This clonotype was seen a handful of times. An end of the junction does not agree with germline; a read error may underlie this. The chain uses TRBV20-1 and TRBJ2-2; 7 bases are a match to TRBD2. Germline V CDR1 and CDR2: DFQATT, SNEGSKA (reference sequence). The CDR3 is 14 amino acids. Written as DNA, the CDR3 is TGCAGTGGTAGAGCTAGCGGGAACACCGGGGAGCTGTTTTTT. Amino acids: CSGRASGNTGELFF.

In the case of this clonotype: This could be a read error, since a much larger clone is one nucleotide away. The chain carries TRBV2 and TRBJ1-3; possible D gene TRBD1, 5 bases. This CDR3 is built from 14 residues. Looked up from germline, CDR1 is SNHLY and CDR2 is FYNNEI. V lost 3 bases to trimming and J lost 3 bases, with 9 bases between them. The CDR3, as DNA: TGTGCCAGCAGTGAGGGGACGGATGGAAACACCATATATTTT. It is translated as CASSEGTDGNTIYF.

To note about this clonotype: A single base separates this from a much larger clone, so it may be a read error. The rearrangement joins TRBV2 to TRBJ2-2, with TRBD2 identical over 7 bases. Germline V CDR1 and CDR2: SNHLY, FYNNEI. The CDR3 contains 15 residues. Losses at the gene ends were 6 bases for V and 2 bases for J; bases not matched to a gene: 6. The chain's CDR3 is CASRGRELNTGELFF. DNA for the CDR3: TGTGCCAGCAGAGGGCGGGAGTTAAACACCGGGGAGCTGTTTTTT.

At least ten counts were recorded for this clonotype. CDR3 sequence: CASSPTYTDTQYF. CDR3 nucleotides: TGTGCCAGCAGTCCAACCTACACAGATACGCAGTATTTT. The chain combines TRBV28 with TRBJ2-3; no clear D gene. The CDR3 extends over 13 amino acids. Trimming removed 5 bases from V and 2 bases from J, with 8 bases in between. CDR1 is MDHEN and CDR2 is SYDVKM in the germline V gene.

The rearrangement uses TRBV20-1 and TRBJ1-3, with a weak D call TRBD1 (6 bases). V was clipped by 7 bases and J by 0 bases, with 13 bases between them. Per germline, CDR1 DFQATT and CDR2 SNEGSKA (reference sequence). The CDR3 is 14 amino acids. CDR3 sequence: CSVGGGSSGNTIYF. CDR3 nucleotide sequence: TGCAGTGTGGGAGGGGGGAGCTCTGGAAACACCATATATTTT.

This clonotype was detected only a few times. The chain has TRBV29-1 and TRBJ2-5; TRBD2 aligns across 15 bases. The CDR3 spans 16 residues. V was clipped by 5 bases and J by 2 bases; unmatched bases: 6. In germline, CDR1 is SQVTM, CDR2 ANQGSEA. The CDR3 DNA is TGCAGCGTTCTTGGACTAGCGGGAGGGAGACAAGAGACCCAGTACTTC. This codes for CSVLGLAGGRQETQYF.

In DNA form, the CDR3 reads TGTGCCAGCAGTTACGGGGGCGGGCTGTCCTACGAGCAGTACTTC. Protein product: CASSYGGGLSYEQYF. The genes are TRBV6-2 or TRBV6-3 and TRBJ2-7, with a possible D match to TRBD1 (6 bases). Trimming took 2 bases from V and 1 from J, leaving 12 bases between them. The germline V gene has CDR1 MNHEY and CDR2 SVGEGT. This CDR3 is 15 amino acids long.

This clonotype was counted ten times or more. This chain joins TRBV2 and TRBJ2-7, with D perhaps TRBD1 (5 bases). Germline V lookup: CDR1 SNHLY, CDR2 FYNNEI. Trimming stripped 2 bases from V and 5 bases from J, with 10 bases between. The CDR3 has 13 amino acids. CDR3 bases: TGTGCCAGCAGTGAAAGGGGTTGGGACGAGCAGTACTTC. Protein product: CASSERGWDEQYF.

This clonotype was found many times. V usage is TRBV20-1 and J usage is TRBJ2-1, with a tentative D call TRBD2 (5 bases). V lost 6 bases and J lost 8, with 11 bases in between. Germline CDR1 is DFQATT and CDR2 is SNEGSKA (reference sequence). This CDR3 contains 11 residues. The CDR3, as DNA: TGCAGTGCAACCAAGAGGGATGAGCAGTTCTTC. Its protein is CSATKRDEQFF.

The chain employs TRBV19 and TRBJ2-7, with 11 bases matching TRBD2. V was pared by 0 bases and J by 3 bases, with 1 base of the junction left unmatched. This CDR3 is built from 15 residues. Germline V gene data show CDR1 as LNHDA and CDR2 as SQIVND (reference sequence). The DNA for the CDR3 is TGTGCCAGTAGTATAGAACTAGCGGGAGTCTACGAGCAGTACTTC. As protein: CASSIELAGVYEQYF.

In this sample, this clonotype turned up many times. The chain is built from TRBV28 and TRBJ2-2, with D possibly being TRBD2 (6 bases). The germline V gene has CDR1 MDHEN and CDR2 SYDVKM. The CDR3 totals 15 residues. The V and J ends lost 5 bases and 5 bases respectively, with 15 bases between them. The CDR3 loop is CASSRPGLPTGELFF. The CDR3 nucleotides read TGTGCCAGCAGTCGACCGGGACTTCCGACCGGGGAGCTGTTTTTT.

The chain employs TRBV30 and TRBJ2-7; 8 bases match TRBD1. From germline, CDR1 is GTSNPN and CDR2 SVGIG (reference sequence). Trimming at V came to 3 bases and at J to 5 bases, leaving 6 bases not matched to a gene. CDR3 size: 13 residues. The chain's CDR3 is CAWRRTGTHEQYF. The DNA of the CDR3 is TGTGCCTGGAGGCGGACAGGGACCCACGAGCAGTACTTC.

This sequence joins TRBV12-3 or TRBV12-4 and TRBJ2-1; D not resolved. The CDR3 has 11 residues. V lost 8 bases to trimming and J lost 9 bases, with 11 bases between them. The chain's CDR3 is CASGLTSEQFF. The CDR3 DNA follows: TGTGCCAGCGGTCTCACATCTGAGCAGTTCTTC.

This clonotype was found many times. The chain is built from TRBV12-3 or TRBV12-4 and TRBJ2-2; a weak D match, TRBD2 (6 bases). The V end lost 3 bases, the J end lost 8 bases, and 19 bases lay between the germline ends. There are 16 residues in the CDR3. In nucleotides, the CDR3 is TGTGCCAGCAGTTTGTACGGGGGTAGTTCCATTGGGGAGCTGTTTTTT. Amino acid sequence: CASSLYGGSSIGELFF.

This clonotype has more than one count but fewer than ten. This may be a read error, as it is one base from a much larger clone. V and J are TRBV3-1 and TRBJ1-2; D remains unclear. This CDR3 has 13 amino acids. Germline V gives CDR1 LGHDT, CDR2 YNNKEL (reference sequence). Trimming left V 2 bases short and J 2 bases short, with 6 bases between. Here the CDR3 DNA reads TGTGCCAGCAGCCAAAGCCAGAACTATGGCTACACCTTC. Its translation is CASSQSQNYGYTF.